Given below is one T cell receptor beta chain in context. Its target is not known. These data originate in a study of T cells in localized non-small cell lung cancer. Study-level results: Adjacent lung tissue had a median 57 of the top 100 clones found in the tumor.

Repertoires were generated with immunoSEQ multiplex PCR, while TCRdb's copy carries only in-frame clones and drops some. This repertoire shows 2,500 to 3,000 clones, around 32% found once; its top ten account for more than 20%. The CDR3 contains 16 residues. CDR1 and CDR2 (germline): LNHDA, SQIVND (reference sequence). Trimming took off 2 bases at V and 4 bases at J, with 17 bases between the two ends. The V gene is TRBV19, the J gene TRBJ2-5; D remains ambiguous. Sequenced here: lung tumor tissue, sampled before any cancer treatment. The clonotype was recovered from a female donor of 60 years or more with stage II squamous cell lung carcinoma. The DNA for the CDR3 is TGTGCCAGTAGTATAAGGTCTCTTAGAGGAAGAGAGACCCAGTACTTC. Translated: CASSIRSLRGRETQYF.